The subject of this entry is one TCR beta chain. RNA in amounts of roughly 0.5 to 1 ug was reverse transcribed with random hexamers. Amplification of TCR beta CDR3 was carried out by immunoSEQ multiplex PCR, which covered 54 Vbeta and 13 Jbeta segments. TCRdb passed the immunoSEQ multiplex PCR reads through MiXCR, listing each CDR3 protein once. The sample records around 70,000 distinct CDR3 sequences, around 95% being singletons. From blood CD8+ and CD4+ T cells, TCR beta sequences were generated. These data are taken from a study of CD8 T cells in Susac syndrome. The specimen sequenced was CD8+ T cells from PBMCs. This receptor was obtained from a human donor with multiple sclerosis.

The CDR3 sequence is CASSLDGQGWVEETQYF. The CDR3 nucleotides read TGTGCCAGCAGCTTGGATGGACAGGGTTGGGTCGAAGAGACCCAGTACTTC. The chain combines TRBV5-4 with TRBJ2-5; 8 positions agree with TRBD1. V lost 0 bases to trimming and J lost 3 bases; unmatched junction nucleotides: 10. This CDR3 contains 17 residues. CDR1 is SGHNT and CDR2 is YYREEE in the germline V gene (reference sequence).